This TCR beta chain was found in a study of vaccination effects on CD4 cells after COVID-19. ViraFEST assay sequencing came after antigen-specific CD4+ T cells were expanded with viral peptide pools. Researchers isolated CD4+ T cells once less than 13 days of culture had elapsed. No vaccinee had earlier SARS-CoV-2 infection, and nucleocapsid antibodies were negative. With approximately 9.2 ug/ml peptides and roughly 11 IU/ml IL-2, roughly 2.1 million PBMC per well were cultured. TCRdb's copy holds only in-frame clones and misses some; the assay was immunoSEQ multiplex PCR. The table has tens of thousands of clones, 77% seen once. The V end lost 3 bases, the J end lost 7 bases, and 12 bases lay between the germline ends. This CDR3 comprises 13 residues. Comment on this clone: The antigen is not known.

This clonotype was obtained from a human donor who received a COVID-19 vaccine. Specimen: CD4+ T cells from PBMCs cultured with HCoV-NL63 spike peptides, collected before COVID-19 vaccination. The rearrangement links TRBV12-3 or TRBV12-4 to TRBJ1-2, with D tentatively TRBD1 (5 bases). CDR3 nucleotide sequence: TGTGCCAGCAGTTTTAGGGGTATGGGTGGCTACACCTTC. As protein: CASSFRGMGGYTF.